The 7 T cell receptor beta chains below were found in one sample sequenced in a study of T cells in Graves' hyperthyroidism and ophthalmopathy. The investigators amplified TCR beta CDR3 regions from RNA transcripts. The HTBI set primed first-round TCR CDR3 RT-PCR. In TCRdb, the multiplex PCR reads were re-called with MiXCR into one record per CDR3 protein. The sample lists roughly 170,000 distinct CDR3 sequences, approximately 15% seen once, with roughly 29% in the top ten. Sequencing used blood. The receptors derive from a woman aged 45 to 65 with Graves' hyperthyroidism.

CDR3 loop: CASSSSTGTYEQYF. Here the CDR3 DNA reads TGTGCCAGCAGTTCAAGCACAGGGACCTACGAGCAGTACTTC. The chain is built from TRBV27 and TRBJ2-7; the D gene is possibly TRBD1 (6 bases). The V end was cut by 4 bases, the J end by 2 bases, with 12 bases between. The CDR3 is made up of 14 amino acids. Germline V CDR1 and CDR2: MNHEY, SMNVEV (reference sequence).

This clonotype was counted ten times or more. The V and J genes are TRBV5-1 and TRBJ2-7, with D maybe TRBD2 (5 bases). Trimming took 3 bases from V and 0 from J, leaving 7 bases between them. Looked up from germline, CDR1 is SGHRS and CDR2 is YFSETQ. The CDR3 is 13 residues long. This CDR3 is CASSWEFSYEQYF. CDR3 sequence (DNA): TGCGCCAGCAGCTGGGAGTTCTCCTACGAGCAGTACTTC.

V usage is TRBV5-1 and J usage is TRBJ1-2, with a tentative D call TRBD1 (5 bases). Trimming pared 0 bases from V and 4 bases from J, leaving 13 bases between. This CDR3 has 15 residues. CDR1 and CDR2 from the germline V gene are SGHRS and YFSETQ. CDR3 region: CASSLEVGTVYGYTF. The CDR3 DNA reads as TGCGCCAGCAGCTTGGAGGTAGGGACGGTCTATGGCTACACCTTC.

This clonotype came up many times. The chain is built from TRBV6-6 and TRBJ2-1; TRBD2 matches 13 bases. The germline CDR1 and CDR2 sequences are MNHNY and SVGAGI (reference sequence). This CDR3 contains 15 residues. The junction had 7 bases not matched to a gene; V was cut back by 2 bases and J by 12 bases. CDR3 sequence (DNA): TGTGCCAGCAGTTACGCTGGACTAGCGGGAGCCGGGCAGTTCTTC. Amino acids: CASSYAGLAGAGQFF.

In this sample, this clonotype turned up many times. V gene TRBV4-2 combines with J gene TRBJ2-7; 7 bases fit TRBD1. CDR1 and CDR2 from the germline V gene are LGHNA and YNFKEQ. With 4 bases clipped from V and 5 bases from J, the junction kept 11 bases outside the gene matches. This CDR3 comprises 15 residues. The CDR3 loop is CASSLGAGGSDEQYF. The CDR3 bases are TGTGCCAGCAGCCTTGGGGCAGGGGGATCAGACGAGCAGTACTTC.

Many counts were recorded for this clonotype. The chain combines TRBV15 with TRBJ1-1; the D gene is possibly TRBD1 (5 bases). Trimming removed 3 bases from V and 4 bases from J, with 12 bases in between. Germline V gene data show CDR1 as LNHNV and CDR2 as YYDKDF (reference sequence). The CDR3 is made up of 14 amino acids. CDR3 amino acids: CATSSGRGGTEAFF. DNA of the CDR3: TGTGCCACCAGCAGCGGGCGGGGGGGCACTGAAGCTTTCTTT. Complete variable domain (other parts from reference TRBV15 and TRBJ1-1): DAMVIQNPRYQVTQFGKPVTLSCSQTLNHNVMYWYQQKSSQAPKLLFHYYDKDFNNEADTPDNFQSRRPNTSFCFLDIRSPGLGDTAMYLCATSSGRGGTEAFFGQGTRLTVV.

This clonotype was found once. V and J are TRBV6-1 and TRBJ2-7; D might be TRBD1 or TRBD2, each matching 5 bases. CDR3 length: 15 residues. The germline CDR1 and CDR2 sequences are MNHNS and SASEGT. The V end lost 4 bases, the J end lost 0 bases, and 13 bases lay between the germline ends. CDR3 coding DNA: TGTGCCAGCAGTGTCCGGGGACGAGACTCCTACGAGCAGTACTTC. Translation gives CASSVRGRDSYEQYF.